This TCR beta chain stems from a study of cytomegalovirus exposure and HLA in healthy donors. Overall study findings and caveats: Productive status was seen about 90% or about 30% of the time for most TCR beta V segments in an earlier analysis. Roughly 170 TCR beta chains were listed as cytomegalovirus-associated.

In germline, CDR1 is SGHDT, CDR2 YYEEEE. Trimming took off 3 bases at V and 2 bases at J, with 9 bases between the two ends. The CDR3 runs 13 residues. The PCR ran on 60 Vbeta and 13 Jbeta primers. Profiled with immunoSEQ multiplex PCR; TCRdb holds only in-frame clones, not every one. The top ten hold over 2.5% of the sample, which has around 120,000 clones, 74% seen once. With respect to this clone: Antigen specificity is unknown.

Sequences were obtained from PBMCs. This clonotype was obtained from a man aged 50 to 60 in good health and CMV-seropositive. This rearrangement joins TRBV5-6 to TRBJ2-7, with D tentatively TRBD2 (5 bases). This CDR3 is CASSYGLAYEQYF. The DNA of the CDR3 is TGTGCCAGCAGCTACGGACTTGCCTACGAGCAGTACTTC.